Below are 14 T cell receptor beta chains sequenced from a single sample in a study of shared clonotypes between healthy human individuals. Produced via immunoSEQ multiplex PCR; TCRdb's table is partial and in-frame only. The table includes 2 million to 2.5 million clones, approximately 95% detected once. Input material: naive CD4+ T cells from PBMCs. Subset reported: CD45RA+ positively selected. The receptors stem from a man between 18 and 29 years old in good health. Some clones in this sample may be carry-over from other donors' samples.

The CDR3 protein is CALQTHYYNEQFF. The CDR3 DNA reads as TGTGCCCTTCAAACGCACTACTACAATGAGCAGTTCTTC. This chain uses TRBV15 with TRBJ2-1; D gene ambiguous. The CDR3 has 13 residues. V dropped 11 bases and J dropped 3 bases, with 14 bases sitting between them. Looked up from germline, CDR1 is LNHNV and CDR2 is YYDKDF (reference sequence).

V is TRBV2 and J is TRBJ1-2, with 7 bases identical to TRBD1. V shed 5 bases and J 1 base; nucleotides not matched to a gene: 1. CDR3 length: 13 amino acids. Germline-derived CDR1 and CDR2 are SNHLY and FYNNEI. CDR3 amino acids: CASSTGDNYGYTF. Written as DNA, the CDR3 is TGTGCCAGCAGTACAGGGGATAACTATGGCTACACCTTC.

This rearrangement joins TRBV7-2 to TRBJ1-4; unclear D gene. CDR3 length: 15 residues. Germline V gives CDR1 SGHTA, CDR2 FQGNSA. The V end lost 2 bases, the J end lost 8 bases, and 15 bases lay between the germline ends. The CDR3 nucleotides read TGTGCCAGCAGCTTATTAAGCAATAGGGAGGAAAAACTGTTTTTT. Amino acid sequence: CASSLLSNREEKLFF.

Only one count was recorded for this clone. The chain is built from TRBV4-1 and TRBJ2-4, with no clear D. Deletions cut 1 base from V and 0 bases from J, with 10 bases between. The CDR3 is 16 residues long. Germline V lookup: CDR1 MGHRA, CDR2 YSYEKL. CDR3 region: CASSQGYNLAKNIQYF. As DNA, the CDR3 is TGCGCCAGCAGCCAAGGGTATAACCTAGCCAAAAACATTCAGTACTTC.

The chain carries TRBV19 and TRBJ1-2, with D possibly TRBD1 on 6 matching bases. V lost 6 bases to trimming and J lost 10 bases, with 18 bases between them. This CDR3 is 13 amino acids long. The germline gives CDR1 LNHDA, CDR2 SQIVND (reference sequence). In DNA, the CDR3 is TGTGCCAGTAGCGAGACAGGTGGCGGGGACTACACCTTC. This codes for CASSETGGGDYTF.

The table lists this clone with a count of one. Other DNA sequences in this specimen translate into the identical CDR3. The chain recombines TRBV5-1 with TRBJ1-1; 7 nucleotides line up with TRBD1. Germline V lookup: CDR1 SGHRS, CDR2 YFSETQ. The CDR3 contains 14 residues. V lost 4 bases, J lost 1 base, and 4 bases stayed unmatched. This CDR3 reads CASSGGTANTEAFF. The CDR3 DNA is TGCGCCAGCAGCGGAGGGACAGCGAACACTGAAGCTTTCTTT.

Here the CDR3 DNA reads TGTGCCAGCAGCTTATGGTTGGAGGGGGAAGCTTTCTTT. Residues: CASSLWLEGEAFF. This sequence joins TRBV11-2 and TRBJ1-1, with D possibly matching TRBD1 (5 bases). CDR3 size: 13 residues. Germline V gives CDR1 SGHAT, CDR2 FQNNGV. Between the trimmed V and J ends, which lost 2 bases and 8 bases, there was a span of 12 bases.

The chain is built from TRBV2 and TRBJ2-1; unclear D gene. The length of the CDR3 is 13 residues. Germline CDR1 reads SNHLY; CDR2 reads FYNNEI. V was cut by 10 bases and J by 2 bases, with 12 bases left in between. CDR3 nucleotide sequence: TGTGCCATCTTGCCAGGTCCCTACAATGAGCAGTTCTTC. This gives the protein CAILPGPYNEQFF.

V is TRBV9 and J is TRBJ1-2; no reliable D call. V was cut by 0 bases and J by 7 bases, with 7 bases left in between. CDR1 and CDR2 from the germline V gene are SGDLS and YYNGEE. The CDR3 sequence is 12 residues long. The CDR3 DNA follows: TGTGCCAGCAGCGTAGGAGGTTTTGGCTACACCTTC. Translating it yields CASSVGGFGYTF.

The chain couples TRBV2 to TRBJ1-5; 9 bases line up with TRBD1. V dropped 5 bases and J dropped 2; count of bases not matched to a gene: 7. This CDR3 has 16 residues. Germline-derived CDR1 and CDR2 are SNHLY and FYNNEI. Here the CDR3 reads CASSTDRGRGNQPQHF. Written as DNA, the CDR3 is TGTGCCAGCAGTACTGACAGGGGGAGAGGCAATCAGCCCCAGCATTTT.

A word on this clone: This same CDR3 is encoded by further DNA sequences in the sample. This chain links TRBV7-2 with TRBJ2-2, with D perhaps matching TRBD1 (5 bases). Germline CDR1 reads SGHTA; CDR2 reads FQGNSA. The CDR3 is 15 residues long. Trimming pared 1 base from V and 1 base from J, leaving 7 bases between. The chain's CDR3 is CASSLVGVNTGELFF. The CDR3 DNA is TGTGCCAGCAGCTTAGTAGGGGTGAACACCGGGGAGCTGTTTTTT.

This clone was picked up a small number of times. The chain couples TRBV5-1 to TRBJ2-7; D is unclear. CDR1 and CDR2 (germline): SGHRS, YFSETQ. Trimming took 6 bases from V and 2 from J, leaving 12 bases between them. The CDR3 runs 13 residues. The CDR3 DNA follows: TGCGCCAGCACGTCTAGTGCTACCTACGAGCAGTACTTC. This encodes CASTSSATYEQYF.

The table lists this clone with a count of one. The chain recombines TRBV25-1 with TRBJ2-7; no definite D call. Trimming removed 6 bases at V and 4 bases at J, with 4 bases between. Germline CDR1 MGHDK, CDR2 SYGVNS. The CDR3 totals 10 residues. For the CDR3, the DNA is TGTGCCAGCAGGAAGTACGAGCAGTACTTC. It codes for CASRKYEQYF.

The gene calls are TRBV4-1 and TRBJ2-3; D not certain. CDR3 size: 15 residues. V was pared by 3 bases and J by 0 bases, with 10 bases between. CDR1 and CDR2 (germline): MGHRA, YSYEKL. The CDR3 is CASSHYYASTDTQYF. CDR3 nucleotide sequence: TGCGCCAGCAGCCACTACTACGCTAGCACAGATACGCAGTATTTT.